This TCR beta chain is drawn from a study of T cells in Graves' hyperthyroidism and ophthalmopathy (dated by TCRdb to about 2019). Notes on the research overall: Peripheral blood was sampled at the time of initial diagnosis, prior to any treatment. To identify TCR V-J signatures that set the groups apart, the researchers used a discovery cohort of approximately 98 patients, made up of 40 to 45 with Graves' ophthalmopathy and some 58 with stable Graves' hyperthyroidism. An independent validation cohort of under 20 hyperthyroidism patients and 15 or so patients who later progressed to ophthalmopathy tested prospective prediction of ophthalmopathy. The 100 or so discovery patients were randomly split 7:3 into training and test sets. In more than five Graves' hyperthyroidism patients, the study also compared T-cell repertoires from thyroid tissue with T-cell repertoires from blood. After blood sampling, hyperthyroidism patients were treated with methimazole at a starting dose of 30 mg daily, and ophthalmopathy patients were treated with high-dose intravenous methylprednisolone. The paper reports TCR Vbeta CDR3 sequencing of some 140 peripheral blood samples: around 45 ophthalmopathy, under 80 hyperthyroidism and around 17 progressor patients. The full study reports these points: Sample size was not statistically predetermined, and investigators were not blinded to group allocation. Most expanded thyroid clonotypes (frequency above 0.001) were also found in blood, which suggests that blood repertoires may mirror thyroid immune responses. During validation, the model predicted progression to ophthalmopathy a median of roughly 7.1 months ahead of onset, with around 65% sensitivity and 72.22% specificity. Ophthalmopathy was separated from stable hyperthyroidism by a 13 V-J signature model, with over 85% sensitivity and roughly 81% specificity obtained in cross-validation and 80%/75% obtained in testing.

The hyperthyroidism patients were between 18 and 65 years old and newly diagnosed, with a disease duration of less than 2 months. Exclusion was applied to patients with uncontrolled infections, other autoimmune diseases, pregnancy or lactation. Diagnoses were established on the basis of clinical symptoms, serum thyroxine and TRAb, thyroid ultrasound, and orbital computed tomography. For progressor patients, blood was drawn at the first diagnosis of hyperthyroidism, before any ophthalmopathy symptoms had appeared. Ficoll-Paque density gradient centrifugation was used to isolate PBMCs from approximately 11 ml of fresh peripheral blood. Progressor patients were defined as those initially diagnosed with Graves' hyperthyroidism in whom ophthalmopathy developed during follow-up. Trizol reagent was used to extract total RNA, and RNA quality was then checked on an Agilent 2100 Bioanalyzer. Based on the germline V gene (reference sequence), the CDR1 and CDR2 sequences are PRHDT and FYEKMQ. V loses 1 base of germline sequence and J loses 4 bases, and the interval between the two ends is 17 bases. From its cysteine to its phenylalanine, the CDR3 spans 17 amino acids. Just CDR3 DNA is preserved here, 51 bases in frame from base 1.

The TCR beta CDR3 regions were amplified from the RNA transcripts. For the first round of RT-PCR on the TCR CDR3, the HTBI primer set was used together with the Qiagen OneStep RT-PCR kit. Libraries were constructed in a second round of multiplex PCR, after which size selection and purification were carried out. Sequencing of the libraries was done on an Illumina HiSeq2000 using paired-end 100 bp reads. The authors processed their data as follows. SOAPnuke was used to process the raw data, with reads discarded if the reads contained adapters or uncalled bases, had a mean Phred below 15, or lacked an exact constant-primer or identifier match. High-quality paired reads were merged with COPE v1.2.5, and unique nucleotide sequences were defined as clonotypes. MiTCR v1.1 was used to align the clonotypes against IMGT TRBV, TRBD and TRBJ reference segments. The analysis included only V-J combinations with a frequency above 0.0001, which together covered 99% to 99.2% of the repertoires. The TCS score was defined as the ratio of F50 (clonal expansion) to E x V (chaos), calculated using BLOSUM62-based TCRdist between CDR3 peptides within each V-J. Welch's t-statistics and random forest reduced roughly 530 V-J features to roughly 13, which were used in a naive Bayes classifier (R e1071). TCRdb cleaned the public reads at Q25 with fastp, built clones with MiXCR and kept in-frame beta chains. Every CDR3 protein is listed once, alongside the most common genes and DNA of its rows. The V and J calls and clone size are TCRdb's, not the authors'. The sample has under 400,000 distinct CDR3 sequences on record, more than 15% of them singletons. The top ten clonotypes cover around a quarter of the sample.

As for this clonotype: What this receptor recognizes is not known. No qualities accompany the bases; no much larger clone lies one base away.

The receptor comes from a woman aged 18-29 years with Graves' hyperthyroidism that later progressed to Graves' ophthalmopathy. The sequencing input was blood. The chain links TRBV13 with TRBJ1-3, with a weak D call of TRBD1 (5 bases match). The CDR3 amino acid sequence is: CASSLAREYAAGNTIYF. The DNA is TGTGCCAGCAGCTTAGCCAGGGAGTATGCTGCGGGAAACACCATATATTTT.